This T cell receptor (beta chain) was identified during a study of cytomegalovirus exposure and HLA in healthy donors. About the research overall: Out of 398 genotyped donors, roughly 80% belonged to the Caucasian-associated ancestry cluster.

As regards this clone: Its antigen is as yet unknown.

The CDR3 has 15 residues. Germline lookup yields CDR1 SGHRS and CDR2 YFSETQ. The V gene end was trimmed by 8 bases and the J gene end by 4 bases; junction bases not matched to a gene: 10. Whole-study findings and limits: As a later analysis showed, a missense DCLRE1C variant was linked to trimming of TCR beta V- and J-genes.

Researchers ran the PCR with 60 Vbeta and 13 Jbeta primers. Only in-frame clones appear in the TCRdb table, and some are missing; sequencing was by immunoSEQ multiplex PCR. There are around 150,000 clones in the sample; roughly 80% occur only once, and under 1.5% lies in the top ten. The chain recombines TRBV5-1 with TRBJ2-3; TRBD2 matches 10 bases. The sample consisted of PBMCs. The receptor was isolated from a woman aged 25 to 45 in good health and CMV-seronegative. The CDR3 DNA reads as TGCGCCAGTTACAGTCTAGCGGGGGATTCAGATACGCAGTATTTT. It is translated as CASYSLAGDSDTQYF.